This entry lists 14 T cell receptor beta chains sequenced from one sample in a study of CD8 T cells in ankylosing spondylitis. Broader study findings: For ankylosing spondylitis blood, a TCR beta motif of fewer than 10 highly homologous variants appeared characteristic.

TCRdb re-called the 5' RACE reads with MiXCR, one entry per CDR3 protein. The sample consists of about 500,000 distinct CDR3 sequences, approximately 5.3% of them appearing once. Antigens of these TCRs are unknown. Sequenced: blood, either unsorted or a sorted T cell fraction (not recorded which). The source is a male donor with ankylosing spondylitis.

This clonotype was seen a few times. The chain combines TRBV24-1 with TRBJ2-7; a weak D match, TRBD1 (6 bases). V was trimmed by 5 bases and J by 6 bases, leaving 13 bases between them. This CDR3 is 13 amino acids long. The germline CDR1 and CDR2 sequences are KGHDR and SFDVKD. CDR3 amino acids: CATSAGTTGEQYF. The CDR3 nucleotides read TGTGCCACCAGTGCCGGGACAACGGGCGAGCAGTACTTC.

This clonotype was counted ten times or more. The gene calls are TRBV7-2 and TRBJ2-3; D may correspond to TRBD1 or TRBD2 (5 bases each). The CDR3 extends over 12 amino acids. Deletions cut 5 bases from V and 6 bases from J, with 9 bases between. The germline CDR1 and CDR2 sequences are SGHTA and FQGNSA. The CDR3 region has the DNA TGTGCCAGCAGCGGGACCTGGGATACGCAGTATTTT. Translated, it gives CASSGTWDTQYF.

This clonotype was picked up many times. The genes are TRBV29-1 and TRBJ2-7; 9 bases map to TRBD2. The CDR3 contains 15 residues. The germline CDR1 and CDR2 sequences are SQVTM and ANQGSEA. Germline trimming cut 1 base from V and 4 bases from J; bases unmatched to any gene: 8. CDR3 in amino acids: CSVEGGVAGEYEQYF. CDR3 bases: TGCAGCGTTGAAGGTGGAGTAGCGGGAGAGTACGAGCAGTACTTC.

The sample holds a few counts of this clonotype. This chain connects TRBV10-3 to TRBJ2-5; 8 bases line up with TRBD1. Germline CDR1 is ENHRY and CDR2 is SYGVKD. This CDR3 is built from 16 residues. Trimming took 8 bases from V and 5 from J; bases not matched to a gene: 16. The CDR3 nucleotides are TGTGCCATCGCCCCCAATCCTGGACAGGGTTGGGAGACCCAGTACTTC. Residues: CAIAPNPGQGWETQYF.

The rearrangement links TRBV3-1 to TRBJ2-1; TRBD2 agrees at 12 bases. The CDR3 is 18 amino acids. V shed 11 bases and J 7 bases; nucleotides not matched to a gene: 21. Looked up from germline, CDR1 is LGHDT and CDR2 is YNNKEL (reference sequence). The CDR3 region has the DNA TGTGCCTTCTGTCGGACAGGGGATCCTCTAGCGGGAGGGAATGAGCAGTTCTTC. As protein: CAFCRTGDPLAGGNEQFF.

This clonotype has at least ten counts. J is TRBJ2-5 and V is TRBV12-3 or TRBV12-4; tentatively, D is TRBD1 (5 bases). CDR3 length: 14 residues. V was pared by 5 bases and J by 5 bases, with 15 bases between. CDR3 in DNA: TGTGCCAGCAGTCCCGCAGGGAATTGGGAGACCCAGTACTTC. Translating it yields CASSPAGNWETQYF.

Ten or more counts support this clonotype. The rearrangement joins TRBV9 to TRBJ1-1; D may be TRBD1 (5 bases). V lost 0 bases to trimming and J lost 8 bases, with 11 bases between them. CDR3 size: 13 residues. The V gene's germline CDR1 is SGDLS and CDR2 YYNGEE. CDR3 protein: CASSVAGGDEAFF. In DNA, the CDR3 is TGTGCCAGCAGCGTAGCAGGAGGGGACGAAGCTTTCTTT. The full variable domain, rest sourced from reference TRBV9 and TRBJ1-1, is DSGVTQTPKHLITATGQRVTLRCSPRSGDLSVYWYQQSLDQGLQFLIQYYNGEERAKGNILERFSAQQFPDLHSELNLSSLELGDSALYFCASSVAGGDEAFFGQGTRLTVV.

This clonotype was recorded at least ten times. The chain employs TRBV6-2 or TRBV6-3 and TRBJ1-1; no clear D. CDR1 is MNHEY, CDR2 SVGEGT, per germline. V lost 2 bases, J lost 8 bases, and 15 bases lay in between. The CDR3 is made up of 14 amino acids. CDR3 protein: CASSYVWISTEAFF. In DNA form, the CDR3 reads TGTGCCAGCAGTTACGTCTGGATTTCTACAGAAGCTTTCTTT.

As concerns this clonotype: Possible read error: a much larger clone is one base away. The V call is TRBV5-1, the J call TRBJ2-1; TRBD2 might be the D (5 bases). The V gene's germline CDR1 is SGHRS and CDR2 YFSETQ. Trimming took off 5 bases at V and 9 bases at J, with 9 bases between the two ends. The CDR3 consists of 11 residues. CDR3 protein: CASRRACEQFF. CDR3 nucleotides: TGCGCCAGCAGGAGGGCTTGTGAGCAGTTCTTC. Supplemented by reference TRBV5-1 and TRBJ2-1, the full variable domain reads KAGVTQTPRYLIKTRGQQVTLSCSPISGHRSVSWYQQTPGQGLQFLFEYFSETQRNKGNFPGRFSGRQFSNSRSEMNVSTLELGDSALYLCASRRACEQFFGPGTRLTVL.

This clonotype was counted ten times or more. CDR3 region: CASSYTGEGHTEAFF. The CDR3 nucleotides are TGCGCCAGCAGCTATACAGGGGAAGGGCACACTGAAGCTTTCTTT. This rearrangement joins TRBV5-1 to TRBJ1-1; 7 bases are shared with TRBD1. V lost 3 bases to trimming and J lost 3 bases; unmatched junction nucleotides: 8. This CDR3 spans 15 amino acids. CDR1 and CDR2 from the germline V gene are SGHRS and YFSETQ.

This clonotype was counted ten times or more. The J gene is TRBJ2-1, the V gene TRBV4-3; 12 bases line up with TRBD2. The germline V gene encodes CDR1 LGHNA and CDR2 YSLEER. The CDR3 length is 16 residues. The trim removed 1 base at V and 9 bases at J, leaving 7 bases unmatched. The CDR3 nucleotides are TGCGCCAGCAGCCAAGCTTCTAGCGGGAGGGCCATTGAGCAGTTCTTC. It encodes CASSQASSGRAIEQFF.

This clonotype showed up many times. J is TRBJ2-1 and V is TRBV9, with 8 bases matching TRBD2. From germline, CDR1 is SGDLS and CDR2 YYNGEE. Germline trimming cut 4 bases from V and 5 bases from J; bases unmatched to any gene: 11. The CDR3 covers 16 residues. The CDR3 nucleotides are TGTGCCAGCAGCTCAGGGAGACTAGCGTTTAACAATGAGCAGTTCTTC. Translating gives CASSSGRLAFNNEQFF.

This clonotype was recorded at least ten times. The rearrangement links TRBV5-1 to TRBJ2-1; D is unclear. The CDR3 sequence is 15 residues long. The germline CDR1 and CDR2 sequences are SGHRS and YFSETQ. Trimming removed 2 bases from V and 1 base from J, with 10 bases in between. CDR3 residues: CASSLGSRSYNEQFF. The CDR3 bases are TGCGCCAGCAGCTTAGGGTCTCGTTCCTACAATGAGCAGTTCTTC.

This clonotype showed up many times. CDR3 sequence: CASSYGQGTYEQYF. CDR3 nucleotides: TGTGCCAGCAGTTACGGACAGGGTACCTACGAGCAGTACTTC. The chain employs TRBV6-2 or TRBV6-3 and TRBJ2-7; 8 nucleotides line up with TRBD1. The CDR3 totals 14 residues. Germline assignment: CDR1 MNHEY and CDR2 SVGEGT. J lost 2 bases, V lost 2 bases, and 2 bases had no gene match.